The 8 T cell receptor beta chains listed next were all sequenced from one sample in a study of T cell changes during pregnancy in multiple sclerosis. Only in-frame clones appear in the TCRdb table, and some are missing; sequencing was by immunoSEQ multiplex PCR. The sample shows around 53,000 clones, 80% to 95% of them seen only once. The sequenced sample was CD4+ T cells from peripheral blood mononuclear cells, obtained after pregnancy. These TCRs come from a female donor with multiple sclerosis, enrolled in a pregnancy study.

V usage is TRBV4-3 and J usage is TRBJ2-1, with D tentatively TRBD2 (5 bases). V lost 8 bases and J 6 bases, leaving 20 bases between the germline ends. The germline V gene encodes CDR1 LGHNA and CDR2 YSLEER. The CDR3 covers 15 residues. CDR3 sequence reads: CASSPGLTLPNEQFF. CDR3 bases: TGCGCCAGCTCCCCAGGACTTACACTCCCCAATGAGCAGTTCTTC.

This chain joins TRBV6-6 and TRBJ1-2; D might be TRBD1 (6 bases). Germline assignment: CDR1 MNHNY and CDR2 SVGAGI (reference sequence). The CDR3 spans 16 residues. The V end lost 2 bases, the J end lost 1 base, and 14 bases lay between the germline ends. The CDR3 nucleotides read TGTGCCAGCAGTTACGTGGGGGCGCGAGTTAACTATGGCTACACCTTC. Protein sequence: CASSYVGARVNYGYTF.

This rearrangement joins TRBV5-1 to TRBJ2-7; D remains unclear. The CDR3 has 13 amino acids. Per germline, CDR1 SGHRS and CDR2 YFSETQ. V lost 6 bases and J 0 bases, leaving 10 bases between the germline ends. CDR3 DNA: TGCGCCAGCATAGATGGTGTCTCCTACGAGCAGTACTTC. It is translated as CASIDGVSYEQYF.

V and J are TRBV19 and TRBJ2-1; 8 nucleotides align to TRBD2. This CDR3 has 14 residues. V lost 2 bases, J lost 9 bases, and 6 bases stayed unmatched. Germline V gene data show CDR1 as LNHDA and CDR2 as SQIVND (reference sequence). CDR3: CASSISGLVSEQFF. DNA of the CDR3: TGTGCCAGTAGTATATCGGGACTAGTGAGTGAGCAGTTCTTC.

The rearrangement links TRBV5-1 to TRBJ1-2; TRBD1 matches at 9 bases. The CDR3 consists of 14 residues. The junction had 4 bases not matched to a gene; V was cut back by 0 bases and J by 7 bases. The germline V gene encodes CDR1 SGHRS and CDR2 YFSETQ. The CDR3 sequence: CASSLDGQGTGYTF. DNA of the CDR3: TGCGCCAGCAGCTTGGATGGACAGGGGACTGGCTACACCTTC.

This chain links TRBV9 with TRBJ2-3, with D possibly TRBD2 on 5 matching bases. Per the germline V gene, CDR1 is SGDLS and CDR2 is YYNGEE. V was pared by 2 bases and J by 6 bases, with 7 bases between. CDR3 size: 12 residues. CDR3 DNA: TGTGCCAGCAGCGTTACGGGGGATACGCAGTATTTT. It translates to CASSVTGDTQYF.

This clone has just one count. The chain links TRBV29-1 to TRBJ2-7; 8 nucleotides align to TRBD2. CDR3 size: 13 residues. Germline-derived CDR1 and CDR2 are SQVTM and ANQGSEA. The V gene end was trimmed by 8 bases and the J gene end by 2 bases; junction bases not matched to a gene: 8. CDR3: CSFLAGPPYEQYF. The CDR3, as DNA: TGCAGCTTCTTAGCGGGGCCACCCTACGAGCAGTACTTC.

This chain uses TRBV27 with TRBJ1-1; 8 bases line up with TRBD1. The V and J ends lost 5 bases and 1 base, in that order; junction bases with no gene match: 6. The CDR3 runs 15 residues. Germline assignment: CDR1 MNHEY and CDR2 SMNVEV (reference sequence). CDR3 loop: CASSPWTGTNTEAFF. DNA of the CDR3: TGTGCCAGCAGTCCTTGGACAGGGACGAACACTGAAGCTTTCTTT.